These 27 T cell receptor beta chains were all obtained from the same sample, sequenced in a study of T-cell memory formation after mild COVID-19. Each CDR3 protein gets one entry after TCRdb re-called the 5' RACE reads with MiXCR. The table lists 280,000 or so distinct CDR3 sequences, under 20% of them singletons, with about 23% in the top ten. The material sequenced was PBMCs or a T cell subset sorted from them (not recorded which). Receptors originate from a man aged 18 to 30 who had mild COVID-19 (a few samples of this study predate the infection). Cell type and time point are not known.

CDR3 sequence (DNA): TGTGCCAGCAGCAGGCTGGACAGGATGATCCAAGAGACCCAGTACTTC. Translation: CASSRLDRMIQETQYF. The chain combines TRBV21-1 with TRBJ2-5; no check of the table's D call, TRBD1, against the DNA was made. TRBV21-1 is an annotated pseudogene. CDR3 size: 16 residues.

The V call is TRBV5-1, the J call TRBJ2-1, with D unclear. The CDR3 loop spans 14 amino acids. V lost 4 bases and J 0 bases, leaving 8 bases between the germline ends. Germline CDR1 reads SGHRS; CDR2 reads YFSETQ. The CDR3 here is CASSPEYSYNEQFF. CDR3 sequence (DNA): TGCGCCAGCAGCCCTGAGTACTCCTACAATGAGCAGTTCTTC.

In this sample, this clonotype turned up many times. The rearrangement joins TRBV5-1 to TRBJ1-4; 8 bases align to TRBD1. CDR3 length equals 18 residues. Germline V gene data show CDR1 as SGHRS and CDR2 as YFSETQ. Germline trimming cut 4 bases from V and 6 bases from J; bases unmatched to any gene: 17. In DNA form, the CDR3 reads TGCGCCAGCAGCGTTGTTCCTCCGGGACAGGAGCAACATGAAAAACTGTTTTTT. Protein product: CASSVVPPGQEQHEKLFF.

This clonotype was counted a few times. Here the CDR3 reads CASKGLSRYEQYF. The CDR3 DNA reads as TGTGCCAGCAAAGGCCTGTCAAGGTACGAGCAGTACTTC. The chain couples TRBV2 to TRBJ2-7; D remains ambiguous. The CDR3 extends over 13 amino acids. The ends were cut back, 7 bases at V and 4 bases at J, with 14 bases in the middle. From germline, CDR1 is SNHLY and CDR2 FYNNEI.

This clonotype has a count of ten or more. The chain joins TRBV4-2 to TRBJ1-3; D ambiguous. The CDR3 is 14 residues long. Trimming removed 3 bases at V and 8 bases at J, with 14 bases between. Germline CDR1 and CDR2: LGHNA and YNFKEQ. CDR3 sequence reads: CASSHAIRADTIYF. CDR3 DNA: TGTGCCAGCAGCCATGCTATTCGAGCTGACACCATATATTTT.

This clonotype was recorded many times. CDR3 nucleotide sequence: TGTGCCAGCAGCCCAGGGTCCCAGCAGTTCTTC. Translation: CASSPGSQQFF. V is TRBV9 and J is TRBJ2-1, with D tentatively TRBD1 (5 bases). The CDR3 length is 11 residues. Per germline, CDR1 SGDLS and CDR2 YYNGEE. Trimming left V 4 bases short and J 11 bases short, with 10 bases between.

There are a few counts of this clonotype. The chain combines TRBV7-7 with TRBJ2-1; 8 nucleotides agree with TRBD2. The trim removed 3 bases at V and 8 bases at J, leaving 9 bases unmatched. Germline CDR1 and CDR2: SSHAT and FNYEAQ (reference sequence). The CDR3 is made up of 15 amino acids. Written as DNA, the CDR3 is TGTGCCAGCAGCTTTGGGACTAGGGTTTCCGATGAGCAGTTCTTC. This sequence encodes CASSFGTRVSDEQFF.

This clonotype showed up just a few times. This chain links TRBV7-2 with TRBJ2-3; D remains unclear. The CDR3 consists of 18 residues. Germline assignment: CDR1 SGHTA and CDR2 FQGNSA. The V end was cut by 5 bases, the J end by 3 bases, with 24 bases between. This CDR3 is CASSTRLLLTSGTDTQYF. In DNA, the CDR3 is TGTGCCAGCAGCACCAGACTCCTACTCACGTCTGGGACAGATACGCAGTATTTT.

Only a few counts were recorded for this clonotype. The chain has TRBV5-1 and TRBJ2-2; tentatively, D is TRBD2 (5 bases). Germline V gene lookup returns CDR1 SGHRS and CDR2 YFSETQ. V lost 0 bases and J lost 7, with 13 bases in between. CDR3 length: 15 amino acids. CDR3 DNA sequence: TGCGCCAGCAGCTTGGAGGCGGGTTTGAACGGGGAGCTGTTTTTT. It encodes CASSLEAGLNGELFF. The whole variable domain, remainder taken from reference TRBV5-1 and TRBJ2-2, is KAGVTQTPRYLIKTRGQQVTLSCSPISGHRSVSWYQQTPGQGLQFLFEYFSETQRNKGNFPGRFSGRQFSNSRSEMNVSTLELGDSALYLCASSLEAGLNGELFFGEGSRLTVL.

The chain uses TRBV12-3 or TRBV12-4 and TRBJ1-1, with TRBD1 identical over 7 bases. Trimming took 6 bases from V and 0 from J; bases not matched to a gene: 7. This CDR3 has 15 amino acids. The CDR3 nucleotides are TGTGCCAGCAGCAGACAGGGATCAATGAACACTGAAGCTTTCTTT. Translating gives CASSRQGSMNTEAFF.

This clonotype was recorded at least ten times. This rearrangement joins TRBV4-3 to TRBJ1-1; tentatively, D is TRBD1 (5 bases). The V end was cut by 1 base, the J end by 5 bases, with 8 bases between. Looked up from germline, CDR1 is LGHNA and CDR2 is YSLEER. The CDR3 loop spans 13 amino acids. CDR3 in DNA: TGCGCCAGCAGCCAAGTGGGGGGTACTGAAGCTTTCTTT. Its translation is CASSQVGGTEAFF.

The chain couples TRBV27 to TRBJ2-7; D ambiguous. Germline V CDR1 and CDR2: MNHEY, SMNVEV (reference sequence). The CDR3 sequence is 12 residues long. Deletions cut 4 bases from V and 4 bases from J, with 8 bases between. The CDR3 is CASSSLLYEQYV. CDR3 nucleotides: TGTGCCAGCAGTTCTCTGCTATACGAGCAGTACGTC.

This chain joins TRBV27 and TRBJ2-5; D may correspond to TRBD1 or TRBD2 (5 bases each). Germline CDR1 reads MNHEY; CDR2 reads SMNVEV (reference sequence). The CDR3 consists of 15 residues. Deletions cut 2 bases from V and 2 bases from J, with 12 bases between. CDR3 sequence: CASSLNEGWQETQYF. The CDR3 bases are TGTGCCAGCAGTTTAAATGAGGGGTGGCAAGAGACCCAGTACTTC.

J is TRBJ1-5 and V is TRBV6-5; 7 nucleotides line up with TRBD1. The CDR3 runs to 17 residues. Germline-derived CDR1 and CDR2 are MNHEY and SVGAGI. V was clipped by 2 bases and J by 0 bases; unmatched bases: 7. The CDR3 protein is CASSYPRQGDSNQPQHF. Written as DNA, the CDR3 is TGTGCCAGCAGTTACCCTCGACAGGGAGATAGCAATCAGCCCCAGCATTTT.

This clonotype was seen repeatedly, ten times or more. The chain uses TRBV4-3 and TRBJ2-7; perhaps TRBD1 as D (5 bases). Germline CDR1 is LGHNA and CDR2 is YSLEER. V lost 0 bases and J lost 2, with 14 bases in between. The CDR3 runs to 16 residues. The CDR3 here is CASSQEVPGPAYEQYF. As DNA, the CDR3 is TGCGCCAGCAGCCAAGAGGTACCAGGGCCGGCCTACGAGCAGTACTTC.

This chain joins TRBV7-9 and TRBJ2-3; the D call may be TRBD1 or TRBD2 (5 bases each). Germline V CDR1 and CDR2: SEHNR, FQNEAQ (reference sequence). The CDR3 has 13 residues. V was pared by 8 bases and J by 14 bases, with 23 bases between. CDR3 amino acids: CASQGPSGRDAYF. DNA for the CDR3: TGTGCCAGCCAGGGACCCTCCGGGCGAGACGCGTATTTT. The full variable domain, rest sourced from reference TRBV7-9 and TRBJ2-3, is DTGVSQNPRHKITKRGQNVTFRCDPISEHNRLYWYRQTLGQGPEFLTYFQNEAQLEKSRLLSDRFSAERPKGSFSTLEIQRTEQGDSAMYLCASQGPSGRDAYFGPGTRLTVL.

The gene calls are TRBV6-2 or TRBV6-3 and TRBJ2-5; D uncertain. This CDR3 spans 16 amino acids. Germline CDR1 is MNHEY and CDR2 is SVGEGT. Trimming stripped 2 bases from V and 11 bases from J, with 24 bases between. The CDR3 region has the DNA TGTGCCAGCAGTTACGACCCACGGTTACTACTGCTGCGACAGTACTTC. Protein: CASSYDPRLLLLRQYF.

This chain joins TRBV7-8 and TRBJ2-3; D may be TRBD1 or TRBD2 (5 bases each). V dropped 5 bases and J dropped 1 base, with 10 bases sitting between them. The CDR3 loop spans 14 amino acids. Germline values: CDR1 SGHVS, CDR2 FQNEAQ. CDR3 sequence reads: CASSPGPRTDTQYF. CDR3 DNA sequence: TGTGCCAGCAGCCCGGGACCTCGCACAGATACGCAGTATTTT.

The J gene is TRBJ2-7, the V gene TRBV2, with D perhaps matching TRBD2 (7 bases). The germline V gene encodes CDR1 SNHLY and CDR2 FYNNEI. The CDR3 has 16 amino acids. V was clipped by 4 bases and J by 4 bases, with 20 bases between them. This CDR3 reads CASSVRGPPNTYEQYF. CDR3 nucleotide sequence: TGTGCCAGCAGTGTGCGGGGGCCACCAAACACATACGAGCAGTACTTC.

This clonotype occurred a few times. This chain joins TRBV5-1 and TRBJ2-5; either TRBD1 or TRBD2 may fit D (5 bases each). CDR1 SGHRS and CDR2 YFSETQ come from the germline V gene. V was cut by 7 bases and J by 5 bases, with 21 bases left in between. This CDR3 spans 15 amino acids. Here the CDR3 DNA reads TGCGCCAGCGGACGGGACCCCTCGGACGGGGAGACCCAGTACTTC. Its translation: CASGRDPSDGETQYF.

This clonotype was recorded a few times. The chain is built from TRBV12-3 or TRBV12-4 and TRBJ1-5; 9 nucleotides match TRBD1. The CDR3 extends over 15 amino acids. J gave up 3 bases and V 6 bases, and 6 bases lay outside the gene matches. The CDR3 protein is CASSFGQGNNQPQHF. The CDR3 nucleotides read TGTGCCAGCAGCTTCGGACAGGGGAACAATCAGCCCCAGCATTTT.

This clonotype was found a few times. The rearrangement uses TRBV29-1 and TRBJ2-1, with 10 bases fitting TRBD1. The CDR3 length is 11 residues. The V gene's germline CDR1 is SQVTM and CDR2 ANQGSEA. V trimming: 5 bases; J trimming: 12 bases; junction bases outside the gene matches: 4. The CDR3 sequence: CSVLDRGGQFF. The CDR3 DNA is TGCAGCGTTCTGGACAGGGGGGGGCAGTTCTTC.

This clonotype showed up just a few times. The J gene is TRBJ1-2, the V gene TRBV4-1; D is perhaps TRBD1 (6 bases). Germline CDR1 reads MGHRA; CDR2 reads YSYEKL. The CDR3 contains 14 residues. V lost 0 bases to trimming and J lost 4 bases, with 9 bases between them. CDR3 loop: CASSQETGIYGYTF. In DNA form, the CDR3 reads TGCGCCAGCAGCCAAGAGACAGGAATCTATGGCTACACCTTC.

This clonotype occurred a few times. The chain recombines TRBV12-3 or TRBV12-4 with TRBJ1-5, with D unclear. The CDR3 is 13 amino acids. Deletions cut 6 bases from V and 5 bases from J, with 11 bases between. CDR3 DNA: TGTGCCAGCAGCTTGGACGGTTATCAGCCCCAGCATTTT. Its translation: CASSLDGYQPQHF.

In this sample, this clonotype turned up many times. The CDR3 here is CSASRGARTDTQYF. The DNA for the CDR3 is TGCAGTGCTAGCAGGGGGGCGCGCACAGATACGCAGTATTTT. The chain is built from TRBV20-1 and TRBJ2-3, with TRBD1 as a possible D gene (7 bases). Germline-derived CDR1 and CDR2 are DFQATT and SNEGSKA (reference sequence). The germline V and J ends were trimmed by 3 bases and 1 base, with 11 bases remaining between them. The CDR3 has 14 residues.

This chain connects TRBV7-9 to TRBJ2-1; 12 positions match TRBD2. Per germline, CDR1 SEHNR and CDR2 FQNEAQ (reference sequence). J was trimmed by 0 bases and V by 4 bases; bases with no gene match: 10. CDR3 length: 19 amino acids. CDR3 coding DNA: TGTGCCAGCAGCTCGGGCGGACTAGCGGGGACCTACTCCTACAATGAGCAGTTCTTC. Amino acid sequence: CASSSGGLAGTYSYNEQFF.

This clonotype appeared a few times. The chain links TRBV13 to TRBJ2-7, with D perhaps matching TRBD1 or TRBD2 (5 bases each). The CDR3 loop spans 13 amino acids. Trimming took off 0 bases at V and 5 bases at J, with 8 bases between the two ends. Per germline, CDR1 PRHDT and CDR2 FYEKMQ (reference sequence). CDR3 DNA: TGTGCCAGCAGCTTAGGGAGGGACCACGAGCAGTACTTC. It yields the protein CASSLGRDHEQYF.